Listed below are T cell receptor beta chains from one sample, sequenced in a study of T cells in Graves' hyperthyroidism and ophthalmopathy. From the multiplex PCR reads, TCRdb called clonotypes with MiXCR, one entry per CDR3 protein. The table lists about 520,000 distinct CDR3 sequences, around 24% of them singletons. The material sequenced was blood. The receptors stem from a woman in her thirties with Graves' ophthalmopathy. The CDR3 runs from the conserved cysteine through the conserved F or W. D genes are given only for firm matches. Only some rows state a clone size, as once, few, many or a class for expanded clones.

CASSFETSGTQYF | TGTGCCAGCAGTTTTGAGACGTCAGGGACCCAGTACTTC | TRBJ2-5 | TRBV12-3/TRBV12-4 | - | many
CASSQEFTEAFF | TGTGCCAGCAGCCAAGAGTTCACTGAAGCTTTCTTT | TRBJ1-1 | TRBV3-1 | - | many
CAISEGDSQNTEAFF | TGTGCCATCAGTGAAGGGGACAGCCAGAACACTGAAGCTTTCTTT | TRBJ1-1 | TRBV10-3 | TRBD1 | many
CASSQLAFGETQYF | TGTGCCAGCAGTCAATTGGCGTTTGGAGAGACCCAGTACTTC | TRBJ2-5 | TRBV27 | - | -
CASRRRQGMGNTEAFF | TGTGCCAGCAGACGTAGACAGGGAATGGGGAACACTGAAGCTTTCTTT | TRBJ1-1 | TRBV12-3/TRBV12-4 | TRBD1 | many
CSARDDLWQPQHF | TGCAGTGCTAGAGATGATTTATGGCAGCCCCAGCATTTT | TRBJ1-5 | TRBV20-1 | - | many
CASTQGPENEQYF | TGTGCCAGCACCCAGGGGCCGGAGAACGAGCAGTACTTC | TRBJ2-7 | TRBV6-1 | - | few
CASSTRDRGGGYTF | TGTGCCAGCAGCACCCGGGACAGGGGCGGCGGCTACACCTTC | TRBJ1-2 | TRBV7-8 | TRBD1 | many
CASSLGQFSYEQYF | TGTGCCAGCAGCTTAGGACAGTTCTCCTACGAGCAGTACTTC | TRBJ2-7 | TRBV7-2 | - | few
CASNRQGVNTEAFF | TGTGCCAGCAATAGACAGGGGGTGAACACTGAAGCTTTCTTT | TRBJ1-1 | TRBV6-1 | TRBD1 | few
CASSKGGWGAGELFF | TGTGCCAGTAGTAAAGGGGGGTGGGGCGCCGGGGAGCTGTTTTTT | TRBJ2-2 | TRBV19 | - | many
CAPVRGGGDLIAKNIQYF | TGTGCCCCTGTAAGAGGCGGGGGCGATCTCATAGCCAAAAACATTCAGTACTTC | TRBJ2-4 | TRBV10-3 | - | many
CASSLERGYEQFF | TGTGCCAGCAGCTTGGAGAGAGGATATGAGCAGTTCTTC | TRBJ2-1 | TRBV7-2 | - | many
CASSQTKTGEEETQYF | TGTGCCAGCAGTCAAACGAAGACAGGGGAAGAAGAGACCCAGTACTTC | TRBJ2-5 | TRBV28 | TRBD1 | -
CASSVGQIYGYTF | TGTGCCAGCAGCGTGGGACAGATCTATGGCTACACCTTC | TRBJ1-2 | TRBV5-8 | TRBD1 | many
CSARDSSYEQYF | TGCAGCGCCCGGGACAGCTCCTACGAGCAGTACTTC | TRBJ2-7 | TRBV29-1 | TRBD1 | many
CASTVDRVNTEAFF | TGTGCCAGCACCGTGGACAGGGTGAACACTGAAGCTTTCTTT | TRBJ1-1 | TRBV2 | TRBD1 | many
CASSVSVRETQYF | TGTGCCAGCAGTGTGTCAGTCCGGGAGACCCAGTACTTC | TRBJ2-5 | TRBV6-1 | - | many
CASSFLTGKNTEAFF | TGTGCCAGCAGCTTCTTAACGGGAAAGAACACTGAAGCTTTCTTT | TRBJ1-1 | TRBV13 | - | many
CASRLGTGDAYEQYF | TGTGCCAGCAGACTCGGGACAGGGGATGCCTACGAGCAGTACTTC | TRBJ2-7 | TRBV28 | TRBD1 | few
CASSVAAQFSTDTQYF | TGTGCCAGCAGCGTAGCGGCCCAGTTTAGCACAGATACGCAGTATTTT | TRBJ2-3 | TRBV9 | - | few
CASSFSGPPGYTF | TGTGCCAGCAGTTTCTCGGGGCCCCCTGGCTACACCTTC | TRBJ1-2 | TRBV27 | - | many
CSVEDGRGGTDTQYF | TGCAGCGTTGAAGACGGGCGGGGTGGCACAGATACGCAGTATTTT | TRBJ2-3 | TRBV29-1 | - | -
CAGRGPENTEAFF | TGTGCCGGCAGAGGGCCGGAGAACACTGAAGCTTTCTTT | TRBJ1-1 | TRBV7-3 | - | many
CASSRNRGRDEQYF | TGTGCCAGCAGTCGGAACAGGGGGCGCGACGAGCAGTACTTC | TRBJ2-7 | TRBV2 | TRBD1 | many
CASTRPGTGFEQYF | TGTGCCAGCACGAGGCCAGGGACCGGATTCGAGCAGTACTTC | TRBJ2-7 | TRBV6-5 | - | many
CASSDGTSTYEQYF | TGTGCCAGCAGTGACGGGACTAGTACCTACGAGCAGTACTTC | TRBJ2-7 | TRBV2 | TRBD2 | few
CASQGSGGYGYTF | TGTGCCAGCCAGGGATCTGGAGGCTATGGCTACACCTTC | TRBJ1-2 | TRBV12-3/TRBV12-4 | - | -
CSVETENTEAFF | TGCAGCGTTGAAACAGAGAACACTGAAGCTTTCTTT | TRBJ1-1 | TRBV29-1 | - | many
CASSFGDRAQETQYF | TGTGCCAGCAGTTTTGGGGACAGGGCCCAAGAGACCCAGTACTTC | TRBJ2-5 | TRBV28 | TRBD1 | many
CASSDTPVSEQYF | TGTGCCAGCAGCGACACACCGGTAAGCGAGCAGTACTTC | TRBJ2-7 | TRBV2 | - | few
CASSILYEQYF | TGTGCCAGCAGTATCCTCTACGAGCAGTACTTC | TRBJ2-7 | TRBV2 | - | many